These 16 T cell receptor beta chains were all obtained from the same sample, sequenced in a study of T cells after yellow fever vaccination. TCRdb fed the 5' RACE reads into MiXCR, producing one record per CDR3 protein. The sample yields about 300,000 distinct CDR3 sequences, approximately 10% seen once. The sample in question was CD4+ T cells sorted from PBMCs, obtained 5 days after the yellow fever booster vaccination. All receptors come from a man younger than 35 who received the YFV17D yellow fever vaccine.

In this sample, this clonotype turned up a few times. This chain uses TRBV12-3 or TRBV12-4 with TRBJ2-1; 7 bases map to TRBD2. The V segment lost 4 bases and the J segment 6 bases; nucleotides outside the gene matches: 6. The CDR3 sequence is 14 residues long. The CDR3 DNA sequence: TGTGCCAGCAGTTCCCGTGGGGGGGGCAATGAGCAGTTCTTC. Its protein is CASSSRGGGNEQFF.

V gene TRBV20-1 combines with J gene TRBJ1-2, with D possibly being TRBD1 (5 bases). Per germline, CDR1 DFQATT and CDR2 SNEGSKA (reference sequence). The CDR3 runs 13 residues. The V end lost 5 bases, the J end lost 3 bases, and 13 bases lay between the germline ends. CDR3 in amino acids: CSAGGGNDYGYTF. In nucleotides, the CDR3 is TGCAGTGCTGGGGGGGGGAATGACTATGGCTACACCTTC.

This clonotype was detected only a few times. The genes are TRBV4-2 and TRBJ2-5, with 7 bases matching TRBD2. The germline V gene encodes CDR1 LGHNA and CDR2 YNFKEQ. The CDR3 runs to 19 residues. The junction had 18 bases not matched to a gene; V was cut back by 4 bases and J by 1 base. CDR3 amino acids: CASSLELSFGGTFQETQYF. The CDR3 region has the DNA TGTGCCAGCAGCCTTGAGTTGAGTTTCGGGGGGACCTTCCAAGAGACCCAGTACTTC.

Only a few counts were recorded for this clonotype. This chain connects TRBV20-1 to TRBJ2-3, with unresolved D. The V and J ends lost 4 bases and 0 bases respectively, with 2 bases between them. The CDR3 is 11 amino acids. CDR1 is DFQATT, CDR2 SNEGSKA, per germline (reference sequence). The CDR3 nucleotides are TGCAGTGCTACTAGCACAGATACGCAGTATTTT. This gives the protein CSATSTDTQYF.

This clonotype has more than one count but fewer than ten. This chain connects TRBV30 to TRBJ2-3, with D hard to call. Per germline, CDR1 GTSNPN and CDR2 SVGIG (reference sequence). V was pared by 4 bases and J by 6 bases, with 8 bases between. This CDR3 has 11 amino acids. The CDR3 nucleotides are TGTGCCTGGACCCCCGCGGATACGCAGTATTTT. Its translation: CAWTPADTQYF. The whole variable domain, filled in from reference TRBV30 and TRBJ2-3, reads SQTIHQWPATLVQPVGSPLSLECTVEGTSNPNLYWYRQAAGRGLQLLFYSVGIGQISSEVPQNLSASRPQDRQFILSSKKLLLSDSGFYLCAWTPADTQYFGPGTRLTVL.

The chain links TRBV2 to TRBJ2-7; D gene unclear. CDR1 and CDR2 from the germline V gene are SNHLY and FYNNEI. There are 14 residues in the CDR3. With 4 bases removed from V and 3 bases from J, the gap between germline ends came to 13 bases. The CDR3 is CASSVGQVFYEQYF. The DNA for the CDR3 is TGTGCCAGCAGTGTAGGGCAAGTTTTCTACGAGCAGTACTTC.

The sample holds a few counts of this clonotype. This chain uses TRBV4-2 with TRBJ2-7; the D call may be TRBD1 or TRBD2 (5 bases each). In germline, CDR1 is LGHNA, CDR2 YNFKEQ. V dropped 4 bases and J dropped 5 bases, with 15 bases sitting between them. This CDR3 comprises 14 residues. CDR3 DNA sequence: TGTGCCAGCAGCCGGTGGGACGGGCCAGACGAGCAGTACTTC. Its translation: CASSRWDGPDEQYF.

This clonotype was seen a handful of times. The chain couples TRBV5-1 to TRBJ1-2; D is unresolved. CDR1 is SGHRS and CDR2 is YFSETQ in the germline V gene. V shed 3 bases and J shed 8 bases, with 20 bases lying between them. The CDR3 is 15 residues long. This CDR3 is CASSSPLLGAEGYTF. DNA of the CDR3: TGCGCCAGCAGCTCACCGTTACTGGGAGCGGAGGGCTACACCTTC.

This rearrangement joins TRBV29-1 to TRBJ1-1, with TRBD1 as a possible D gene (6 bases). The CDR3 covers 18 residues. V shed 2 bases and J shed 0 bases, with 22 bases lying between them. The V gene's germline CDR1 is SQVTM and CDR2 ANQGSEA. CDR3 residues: CSVEPLWRQGLMNTEAFF. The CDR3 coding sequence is TGCAGCGTTGAACCCCTCTGGAGGCAGGGGCTAATGAACACTGAAGCTTTCTTT. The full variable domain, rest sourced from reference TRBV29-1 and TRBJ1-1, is SAVISQKPSRDICQRGTSLTIQCQVDSQVTMMFWYRQQPGQSLTLIATANQGSEATYESGFVIDKFPISRPNLTFSTLTVSNMSPEDSSIYLCSVEPLWRQGLMNTEAFFGQGTRLTVV.

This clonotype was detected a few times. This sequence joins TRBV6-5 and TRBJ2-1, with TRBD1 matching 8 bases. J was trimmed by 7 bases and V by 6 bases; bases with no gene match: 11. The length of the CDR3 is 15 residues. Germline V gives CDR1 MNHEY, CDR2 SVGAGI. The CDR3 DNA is TGTGCCAGCAGCCGAAGACAGGGGACGGGAAATGAGCAGTTCTTC. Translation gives CASSRRQGTGNEQFF.

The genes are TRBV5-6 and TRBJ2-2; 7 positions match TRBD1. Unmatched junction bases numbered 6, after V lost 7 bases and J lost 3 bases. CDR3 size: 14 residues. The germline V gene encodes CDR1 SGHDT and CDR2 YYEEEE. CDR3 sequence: CASDRRGYTGELFF. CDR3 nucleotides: TGTGCCAGCGACCGCAGGGGGTACACCGGGGAGCTGTTTTTT.

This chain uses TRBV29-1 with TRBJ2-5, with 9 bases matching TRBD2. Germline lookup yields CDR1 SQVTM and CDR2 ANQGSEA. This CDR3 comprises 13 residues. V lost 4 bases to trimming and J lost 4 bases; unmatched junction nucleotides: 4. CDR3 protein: CSVGSLAGETQYF. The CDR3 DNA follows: TGCAGCGTTGGGTCACTAGCGGGAGAGACCCAGTACTTC.

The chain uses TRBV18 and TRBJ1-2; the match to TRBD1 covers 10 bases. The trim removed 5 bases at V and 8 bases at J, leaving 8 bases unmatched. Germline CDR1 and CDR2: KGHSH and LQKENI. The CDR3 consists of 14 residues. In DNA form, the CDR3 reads TGTGCCAGCTCATCGGACAGGGGGTATAAAGGCTACACCTTC. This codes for CASSSDRGYKGYTF.

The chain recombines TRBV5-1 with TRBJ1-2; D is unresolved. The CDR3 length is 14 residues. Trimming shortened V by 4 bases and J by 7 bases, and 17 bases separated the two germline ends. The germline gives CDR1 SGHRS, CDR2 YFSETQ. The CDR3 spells CASSQVAAGGGYTF. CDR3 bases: TGCGCCAGCAGCCAGGTGGCGGCAGGAGGTGGCTACACCTTC.

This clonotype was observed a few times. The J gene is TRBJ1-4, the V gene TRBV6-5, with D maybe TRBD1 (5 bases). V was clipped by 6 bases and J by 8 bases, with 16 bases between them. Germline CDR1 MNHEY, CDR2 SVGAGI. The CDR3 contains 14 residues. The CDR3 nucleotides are TGTGCCAGCAGAAGCGGGACCGCCCAGGAAAAACTGTTTTTT. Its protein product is CASRSGTAQEKLFF.

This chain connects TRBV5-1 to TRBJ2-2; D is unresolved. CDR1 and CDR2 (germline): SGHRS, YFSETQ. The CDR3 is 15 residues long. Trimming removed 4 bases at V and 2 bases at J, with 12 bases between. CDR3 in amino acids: CASSSDTHNTGELFF. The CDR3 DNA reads TGCGCCAGCAGCAGTGACACTCACAACACCGGGGAGCTGTTTTTT.